This paragraph reports one T cell receptor (beta chain). Its antigen is currently not known. Per-base quality was not reported, and no clone a single base away is much larger than it. This entry is derived from a study of cytomegalovirus exposure and HLA in healthy donors (dated by TCRdb to about 2017). Regarding the study in general: According to an earlier analysis of a few hundred of the donors, some 180 million T cells yielded 117 million unique TCR beta sequences and 276 Gb of sequence data. To predict cytomegalovirus infection status, the study brought together high-throughput TCR immunosequencing, statistical association of individual TCRs with disease status, and machine learning. A later analysis re-examined previously published TCR beta repertoires from just over 650 donors and added high-resolution HLA genotyping to investigate patterns of TCR occurrence. Both class I and class II loci were covered by HLA typing, at four-digit resolution. On average, 235,054 unique TCR beta nucleotide sequences were sequenced per donor among a few hundred genotyped donors of the cohort, with roughly a sixth of those sequences being non-productive. The number of typed donors differed by locus: about 620-640 for A, B, C, DRB1 and DQB1; 500 to 550 for DQA1; about 600 for DPA1; and about 470 for DPB1. Alongside the repertoire data, information on donor age, sex, ethnicity and CMV serostatus was compiled. The T cell repertoires of under 700 subjects were profiled by immunosequencing and related to cytomegalovirus serostatus. To decide whether each TCR beta V gene segment behaved as functional or pseudogenic, an earlier analysis of some 570 of the donors relied on high-throughput TCR beta sequencing. The study aimed to test whether signatures of past pathogen exposure could be identified by cataloging public T cell receptors. An early release that covered 640 HLA-typed donors contained approximately 300 gigabases of sequencing data and 75 million to 100 million unique TCR sequences. Roughly five DR-DQ haplotypes were handled as single units for association and clustering because linkage in the cohort was strong. Along with the approximately 700-subject first cohort, a separate validation cohort of over 90 different subjects was used. Rather than drawing on any new phenotypic data, the later analysis identified candidate immune exposures from TCR beta sequences and the way those sequences occurred across donors. Genome-wide SNP genotypes for about 65% of the 666 donors were used in a later genetic analysis, which treated that subset as a discovery cohort. The genetic ancestry cluster associated with self-reported Caucasian donors included 81% of the roughly 410 genotyped donors. Every repertoire in the discovery cohort had been generated on one and the same sequencing platform.

Here is what the overall study found, with its caveats: In vitro tests confirmed that a few of the cytomegalovirus-associated TCR beta chains recognize cytomegalovirus antigens. In a later analysis, most CMV-associated TCR beta chains were found to appear HLA-restricted, with HLA associations seemingly driven largely by CMV exposure. V-gene and J-gene trimming of TCR beta chains was associated with a missense DCLRE1C variant in a later genetic analysis, and the association was replicated in an independent cohort. In an earlier analysis of a few hundred of the donors, most TCR beta V segments were observed in productive rearrangements about 90% or about 30% of the time, broadly matching IMGT annotations. The cohort was sequenced for TCR beta chains only, and without alpha or paired-chain data the features that could be detected were limited. HLA typing was unavailable for some donors at each locus, so association tests used only the typed subset. In a later analysis, HLA-associated TCR beta chains showed more clonal expansion and lower generation probabilities than non-associated chains that were equally common. Assigning TCR associations to individual alleles was difficult when HLA alleles, especially DR and DQ, strongly co-occurred. A further reported finding was that TCR beta sequences accurately predicted the HLA-A and HLA-B alleles for most subjects in the first cohort. The 87-base-pair reads could not distinguish some IMGT-functional V segments, including TRBV6-2 and TRBV6-3, so those segments were excluded. In the study, 164 TCR beta chains were listed as associated with cytomegalovirus. In a later genetic analysis, fewer N-insertions in productive TCRs were reported among donors in an Asian-associated ancestry cluster than the roughly 640-donor mean. CMV serostatus was the only immune exposure information available for the cohort. A later analysis found that TCR association rates varied across HLA loci, with DRB1 alleles showing the most associated TCRs and HLA-C alleles the fewest. A cluster of highly shared sequence variants was judged likely to represent a technical artifact of the sequencing pipeline. The authors suggested that the approach could potentially be generalized to other disease states and immunological phenotypes. In a later analysis, 16,951 TCR beta sequences were associated with specific HLA alleles at a false discovery rate of 0.05. Seventeen rarely observed V segments, including chromosome 9 orphons, were excluded from the earlier analysis of approximately 600 of the donors because counts were too low. Linkage disequilibrium might explain the correlated functional status among segregating V segments, but an unknown experimental factor could not be ruled out. In a later analysis, several top co-occurrence clusters were reported to appear linked to parvovirus B19, influenza, CMV and Epstein-Barr virus. The classifier was reported to diagnose cytomegalovirus status with high specificity and sensitivity in both the original cohort and the validation cohort. Most TCR sequences were seen in very few donors, while some public TCRs were found in many individuals. Roughly uniform sequencing depth across donors was assumed in presence/absence analyses, although this assumption may not hold.

V is reduced by 5 bases and J by 1 base, leaving a spacing of 8 bases between them. Its CDR3 holds 13 amino acids, cysteine through phenylalanine. Only CDR3 DNA remains: 39 bases, in frame from the first base. From the germline V gene, CDR1 is SGHRS and CDR2 is YFSETQ. The cohort consisted of 600 to 700 healthy bone marrow donors. At the time of sampling, all cohort members were nominally healthy, though unrecorded immune exposures were likely present. The donor was CMV seronegative and was included in the group of about 400 seronegative cohort members. A peripheral blood sample was collected from each donor, and TCR beta sequencing was performed on peripheral blood mononuclear cells. The Qiagen DNeasy Blood Extraction Kit was used to extract genomic DNA from the blood cell samples. Library generation was performed with the immunoSEQ multiplex PCR assay. For the multiplex PCR, a mixture combining 60 forward primers for TCR Vbeta segments and 13 reverse primers for TCR Jbeta segments was used. The CDR3 region of rearranged TCR beta genes was amplified from genomic DNA by a multiplex PCR assay. The Illumina HiSeq System was used to sequence the amplified TCR beta libraries as 87-base-pair reads. In the authors' own workflow: A later analysis counted 75 million to 100 million unique TCR beta chains across the 666 repertoires, and 9.5 million to 11 million of these chains were shared by at least two donors. To remove PCR and sequencing errors, raw reads were error-corrected and collapsed into unique sequences using a nearest-neighbor algorithm that merged closely related sequences. V, D and J gene segments were assigned by aligning CDR3 sequences to IMGT reference sequences. For a sequence to be retained, a match of at least six nucleotides was required to both a V gene segment and a J gene segment. A rearrangement counted as productive if the CDR3 had no stop codons and remained in frame with V and J, and every other rearrangement counted as non-productive. CDR3 was defined by IMGT convention, running from the second conserved V-encoded cysteine to the conserved J-encoded phenylalanine. The earlier analysis of some 550 of the donors excluded any sequence lacking an unambiguous match to a single V gene segment. An earlier analysis of 587 of the donors called V segments functional above 56.7% productive rearrangements and segregating when the between-donor standard deviation exceeded 5%. A statistical classification framework was built for diagnosing cytomegalovirus status from the catalog of TCR beta chain sequences. A later analysis assigned V and J genes by comparing TCR nucleotide sequences with IMGT/GENE-DB human TR gene sequences. The TCRdist pipeline was used in a later analysis to assign CDR3 sequences and most-parsimonious VDJ recombination scenarios. In a later analysis, each TCR beta chain was defined by its CDR3 amino acid sequence together with its V-gene family, and reads lacking a unique V-gene family were excluded. As a way to deal with suspected cross-contamination and a sequencing artifact, a later analysis dropped nearly 600 nucleotide sequences that were highly shared and had low generation probability. A later analysis calculated a clonal expansion index for each public chain from normalized within-repertoire ranks of inferred template counts. In a later analysis, generation probabilities were computed with a VDJ recombination model fitted to out-of-frame rearrangements, and the resulting probabilities were checked against IGoR. A later analysis scored TCR-TCR, TCR-HLA and TCR-CMV co-occurrence with hypergeometric tests, applying a repertoire-size bias correction to TCR pairs. False discovery rates were estimated in a later analysis by permuting HLA or CMV assignments 20 times. In a later analysis, co-occurring TCRs were grouped using DBSCAN, with TCRdist sequence similarity added in when clustering inside HLA-allele-positive subsets. Repertoires with fewer than 30,000 or more than 120,000 public chains were left out of co-occurrence clustering, as were about five repertoires with anomalous nucleotide sharing. Imported from immuneACCESS, the table was reduced by TCRdb to in-frame sequences with V and J called. These copies leave out some clones; in studies compared against another copy, an unresolved V gene accounts for under half, and the cause of the remainder is not known. V and J calls and clone size are as listed in that table; D and trimming were resolved from the DNA. The sample table shows roughly 160,000 clones, and more than 70% are seen once. 1.2% to 1.5% of the sample goes to the ten largest clones.

This chain joins TRBV5-1 to TRBJ2-3, with a weak D call of TRBD2 (7 bases match). This TCR came from a man in his sixties in good health and CMV-seronegative. Sequenced: PBMCs. The CDR3 region has the sequence CASRGGGTDTQYF. The DNA is as follows: TGCGCCAGCAGAGGGGGGGGCACAGATACGCAGTATTTT.